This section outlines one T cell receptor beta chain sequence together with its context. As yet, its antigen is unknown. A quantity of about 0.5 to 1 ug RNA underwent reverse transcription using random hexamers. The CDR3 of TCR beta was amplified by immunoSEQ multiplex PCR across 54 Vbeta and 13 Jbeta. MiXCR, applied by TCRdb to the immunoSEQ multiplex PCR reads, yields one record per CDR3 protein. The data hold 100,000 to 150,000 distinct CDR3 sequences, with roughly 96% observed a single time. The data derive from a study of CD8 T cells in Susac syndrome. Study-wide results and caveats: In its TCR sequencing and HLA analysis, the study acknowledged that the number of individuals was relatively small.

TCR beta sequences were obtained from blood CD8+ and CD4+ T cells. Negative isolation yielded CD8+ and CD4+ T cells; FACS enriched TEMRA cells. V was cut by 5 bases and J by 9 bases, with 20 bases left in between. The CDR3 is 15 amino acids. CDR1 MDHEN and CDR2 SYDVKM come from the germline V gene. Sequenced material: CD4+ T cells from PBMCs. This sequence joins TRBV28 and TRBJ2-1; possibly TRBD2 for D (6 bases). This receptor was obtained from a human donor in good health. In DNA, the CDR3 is TGTGCCAGCAGTCAACGACGTAACGGAGGGAGTGAGCAGTTCTTC. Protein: CASSQRRNGGSEQFF.